The sequence of this T cell receptor (beta chain) was determined in a study of neurological immune-mediated disorders. Study findings and constraints: HTLV-1-associated myelopathy displayed the greatest TCR clonal expansion, and multiple sclerosis exhibited the smallest, lower than that of healthy controls.

This clonotype came up many times. Its antigen remains unidentified. Time point in this sample: technical triplicate 3. The length of the CDR3 is 15 residues. Germline V gene data show CDR1 as MGHDK and CDR2 as SYGVNS. V shed 4 bases and J shed 0 bases, with 10 bases lying between them. 5'RACE employing 10-nucleotide random UMIs yielded the cDNA. Over 200 million TCR-beta sequences (from 15-18 subjects) were yielded by each sequencing run. TCRdb fed the 5' RACE reads into MiXCR, producing one record per CDR3 protein. The sample has tens of thousands of distinct CDR3 sequences; less than 20% are singletons.

The sample taken for sequencing was CD4+ T cells from blood. J is TRBJ1-3 and V is TRBV25-1; D uncertain. This receptor was identified in a female donor with HTLV-1-associated myelopathy (HAM/TSP). CDR3 amino acids: CASSVGEVSGNTIYF. The CDR3 DNA reads TGTGCCAGCAGTGTCGGGGAAGTCTCTGGAAACACCATATATTTT.